The clone carrying this T cell receptor (beta chain) was found many times. The antigen is undetermined. Arm-PCR of CDR3 regions and iRepertoire HTBI primers were used to build TCR beta libraries. Per the original data handling: Taken together, the samples had 60 or so TRBV and 14 TRBJ segments identified. From the multiplex PCR reads, TCRdb called clonotypes with MiXCR, one entry per CDR3 protein. The V and J calls reflect TCRdb's pipeline rather than the authors' work. The data show 550,000 to 700,000 distinct CDR3 sequences, approximately 16% seen once. Noted time point: newly diagnosed GD, antithyroid drugs for less than 3 months. Scientists built the TCR library using RNA that was extracted from PBMCs. This specimen comes from a study of regulatory T cells in long-lasting Graves disease. Overall study results and limits: When disease was persistent, TRBV28, TRBJ1-2 and TRBJ2-5 were the favored segments.

Germline lookup yields CDR1 SNHLY and CDR2 FYNNEI. CDR3 size: 14 residues. V dropped 9 bases and J dropped 1 base, with 13 bases sitting between them. This sample was shared with a second study, whose subject was T cells in Graves' hyperthyroidism and ophthalmopathy. That source notes: Graves' hyperthyroidism was deemed stable given no ophthalmopathy progression within 18 months.

The V call is TRBV2, the J call TRBJ1-5; D uncertain. This TCR was sampled from a man aged 18 to 29 with Graves disease. This sample comprised peripheral blood mononuclear cells (PBMCs), obtained at new diagnosis, from a patient treated with antithyroid drugs. The CDR3 region has the DNA TGTGCCAGTAGAACAGACCGGAGCAATCAGCCCCAGCATTTT. Its protein is CASRTDRSNQPQHF.